This T cell receptor beta chain stems from a study of OX40 agonist ivuxolimab in advanced cancers. People who had autoimmune disease history or systemic immunosuppression were excluded. CDR3 size: 13 residues. With 6 bases removed from V and 0 bases from J, the gap between germline ends came to 8 bases. The germline gives CDR1 MNHEY, CDR2 SVGAGI. Overall study findings and caveats: Partial responders dosed at 0.1-3.0 mg/kg displayed clonal expansion ranking among the lowest. Researchers did not determine the expanded peripheral T cells' antigen specificity. Nonresponders included some who also had low normalized T-cell clonal expansion.

The assay was immunoSEQ multiplex PCR, and TCRdb's table has in-frame clones only and misses some. The sample yields 50,000 to 65,000 clones, around 89% seen once. Concerning this clone: Its antigen is undetermined.

The rearrangement uses TRBV6-5 and TRBJ1-1, with D unresolved. The sample consisted of CD4+ or CD8+ T cells sorted from blood, taken in a trial of the OX40 agonist ivuxolimab. This clonotype was sampled from an adult with an advanced solid tumor such as melanoma, head and neck, liver or kidney cancer. The CDR3 region is CASSASLNTEAFF. CDR3 sequence (DNA): TGTGCCAGCAGCGCCTCTTTGAACACTGAAGCTTTCTTT.